This entry concerns a single TCR beta chain. The antigen it recognizes is unknown. Base qualities are not recorded, but no much larger clone differs from it by a single base. These data are taken from a study of molecular identifiers for immune sequencing clone quantification (dated by TCRdb to the late 2010s). About the investigation overall: For a replicate experiment, RNA from approximately 20,000 or 98,000 naive CD8 T cells was divided into five aliquots, and four of the five aliquots were sequenced. This methods study benchmarked molecular-identifier clustering-based TCR repertoire sequencing (MIDCIRS) and TCR RNA copy counting, using CD8 T cells to do so.

The study at large found these results: Modeling gave about three recovered TCR RNA copies per cell versus around 10 by digital PCR, implying 25% to 30% capture efficiency. The naive libraries included spiked-in Jurkat TCR RNA (approximately 11 copies' worth), and this RNA is not part of the donor repertoire. Without barcode sub-clustering, chimeric consensus sequences inflated TCR diversity; chimeras reached as high as 47%. In CMV-specific effector cells, clones with more than 20 RNA copies accounted for over 97% of molecules, whereas in naive cells such clones accounted for under 1%. Spiked-in Jurkat TCR RNA equal to a single cell's worth was reported to be detectable even within 1,100,000 naive CD8 T cells. Highly expanded clone sizes could be underestimated if identical TCR molecules share a barcode.

The junction carries 10 bases between V and J, which are trimmed by 2 bases and 2 bases respectively. CDR1 and CDR2 are read off the germline V gene (reference sequence) as DFQATT and SNEGSKA. The CDR3 has 13 amino acids, counting the end cysteine and phenylalanine. CDR3 DNA is the only sequence kept; it has 39 bases, read in frame from the first base. Libraries of naive CD8 T cells were built from anywhere between about 18,000 and 1,000,000 sorted cells, with 10%, 30% or 50% of the purified RNA used. Naive CD8 T cells were FACS-sorted as CD8+CD4-CCR7+CD45RA+ on a BD FACSAria II into RLT Plus buffer. Detection sensitivity was tested by spiking Jurkat RNA equal to 9 to 10 TCR copies' worth into samples containing roughly 19,000-1,000,000 naive CD8 T cells. Enrichment of CD8 T cells was done with RosetteSep CD8+ T Cell Enrichment Cocktail plus Ficoll-Paque, and ACK red cell lysis came afterward. To prepare the library, PCR was applied. The instrument was a NextSeq 500. Bulk TCR libraries were prepared as previously described, using TCR primers listed in Table S5. Purification of total RNA was performed with the Qiagen AllPrep DNA/RNA kit. Before any analysis, reads coming from multiple sequencing runs of the same library were combined into one pool. Turning to the authors' computational methods: Only reads with exact TCR constant sequence were kept, trimmed to 150 nt, and grouped by their 12-nt molecular barcodes. Reads inside each barcode group were sub-clustered using a 15% Levenshtein threshold, and a quality-weighted consensus sequence was constructed for each RNA molecule. Non-functional sequences were removed, as were lower-count sequences one edit away from another. Based on fitting two negative binomial distributions, any barcode sub-cluster with under 20% of the maximum read count was discarded. The raw public data were reprocessed by TCRdb itself: fastp quality trimming at Q25, MiXCR clonotype calling, in-frame beta chains only. Rows are unified per CDR3 protein, each entry keeping the most common DNA and genes. It is TCRdb's table, rather than the study itself, that gives the V and J calls and clone size. This sample comprises 400,000 to 600,000 distinct CDR3 sequences, about 25% of them detected only once. In total, the top ten clones hold approximately 0.8% of the sample.

The sequence links TRBV20-1 to TRBJ2-7; TRBD1 is a possible D gene, resting on 5 matching bases. This TCR was sampled from a human donor in good health. Some libraries in this study had Jurkat cell RNA spiked in. The sequenced material came from naive CD8+ T cells from blood, with Jurkat cell RNA spiked in. This specimen's cell subset or site label, interpreted: FACS-sorted CD8+CD4-CCR7+CD45RA+ naive T cells. The nucleotides are TGCAGTGCTAGAAGGGGCCATACCTACGAGCAGTACTTC. It translates to CSARRGHTYEQYF.